This entry lists 27 T cell receptor beta chains sequenced from one sample in a study of blood T cell repertoires in COVID-19. Libraries were prepared by immunoSEQ multiplex PCR; TCRdb keeps only in-frame clonotypes and omits some of them. This table holds about 63,000 clones, around 80% found once. The sequencing sample was made of peripheral blood. Every receptor here comes from a human donor in a cohort sampled during active COVID-19.

The chain is built from TRBV5-4 and TRBJ2-3, with D perhaps TRBD2 (6 bases). The CDR3 is 13 amino acids. In germline, CDR1 is SGHNT, CDR2 YYREEE (reference sequence). Trimming took 0 bases from V and 6 from J, leaving 8 bases between them. CDR3 in amino acids: CASSLAGGDTQYF. The CDR3 DNA sequence: TGTGCCAGCAGCTTGGCCGGAGGGGATACGCAGTATTTT.

The chain uses TRBV11-2 and TRBJ2-1; unclear D gene. Trimming cost V 1 base and J 0 bases, with 13 bases left between them. This CDR3 comprises 17 residues. The V gene's germline CDR1 is SGHAT and CDR2 FQNNGV. The CDR3 DNA sequence: TGTGCCAGCAGCTTAGGAGCTGGGCTGAGCTCCTACAATGAGCAGTTCTTC. This translates into CASSLGAGLSSYNEQFF.

The V gene is TRBV18, the J gene TRBJ1-4; D may be TRBD1 (5 bases). The CDR3 is made up of 14 amino acids. Trimming stripped 2 bases from V and 5 bases from J, with 9 bases between. The germline V gene has CDR1 KGHSH and CDR2 LQKENI. CDR3 sequence (DNA): TGTGCCAGCTCACCAATAGGGGCGAATGAAAAACTGTTTTTT. It yields the protein CASSPIGANEKLFF.

This chain connects TRBV18 to TRBJ2-5; 10 positions agree with TRBD2. V trimming: 0 bases; J trimming: 5 bases; junction bases outside the gene matches: 6. The CDR3 sequence is 16 residues long. Looked up from germline, CDR1 is KGHSH and CDR2 is LQKENI. In DNA form, the CDR3 reads TGTGCCAGCTCACCACCTTTAAGAGCGGGAGGGGAGACCCAGTACTTC. It specifies CASSPPLRAGGETQYF.

The rearrangement uses TRBV30 and TRBJ2-6; D is undetermined. This CDR3 spans 15 amino acids. The V gene's germline CDR1 is GTSNPN and CDR2 SVGIG (reference sequence). V was shortened by 0 bases and J by 2 bases, with 8 bases between the two germline ends. The DNA of the CDR3 is TGTGCCTGGAGTGTACAAACCCCTGGGGCCAACGTCCTGACTTTC. Its translation is CAWSVQTPGANVLTF.

J is TRBJ2-2 and V is TRBV30, with 7 nucleotides matching TRBD2. This CDR3 contains 14 residues. The V segment lost 3 bases and the J segment 7 bases; nucleotides outside the gene matches: 8. Germline values: CDR1 GTSNPN, CDR2 SVGIG (reference sequence). Written as DNA, the CDR3 is TGTGCCTGGAGCGGGGGGACCTCGGGCGGGGAGCTGTTTTTT. This gives the protein CAWSGGTSGGELFF.

The chain combines TRBV2 with TRBJ1-1; no clear D. The CDR3 runs 15 residues. The V end lost 0 bases, the J end lost 1 base, and 9 bases lay between the germline ends. CDR1 is SNHLY, CDR2 FYNNEI, per germline. The CDR3 nucleotides are TGTGCCAGCAGTGAAGCACAGAGAAAGAACACTGAAGCTTTCTTT. It is translated as CASSEAQRKNTEAFF.

CDR3 in DNA: TGTGCCAGTCTAGCGGGGTTCTCTGGGGCCAACGTCCTGACTTTC. It is translated as CASLAGFSGANVLTF. This chain uses TRBV7-9 with TRBJ2-6; 9 bases map to TRBD2. The CDR3 is 15 amino acids. V was clipped by 9 bases and J by 0 bases; unmatched bases: 3. The germline V gene encodes CDR1 SEHNR and CDR2 FQNEAQ (reference sequence). Variable domain in full (rest from reference TRBV7-9 and TRBJ2-6): DTGVSQNPRHKITKRGQNVTFRCDPISEHNRLYWYRQTLGQGPEFLTYFQNEAQLEKSRLLSDRFSAERPKGSFSTLEIQRTEQGDSAMYLCASLAGFSGANVLTFGAGSRLTVL.

The CDR3 nucleotides read TGTGCCAGTAGTATCGGGGGACAGGGCTCCAGCGGCCCCGGTGAGACCCAGTACTTC. It translates to CASSIGGQGSSGPGETQYF. This chain uses TRBV19 with TRBJ2-5, with 9 bases fitting TRBD1. CDR1 and CDR2 (germline): LNHDA, SQIVND (reference sequence). Losses at the gene ends were 3 bases for V and 5 bases for J; bases not matched to a gene: 19. This CDR3 is 19 amino acids long.

This clone was observed a few times. The chain couples TRBV15 to TRBJ1-1; 8 positions match TRBD1. The CDR3 has 14 amino acids. Germline V gives CDR1 LNHNV, CDR2 YYDKDF (reference sequence). J gave up 1 base and V 3 bases, and 1 base lay outside the gene matches. This CDR3 reads CATSSGTGNTEAFF. The DNA for the CDR3 is TGTGCCACCAGCAGTGGGACAGGGAACACTGAAGCTTTCTTT.

The chain recombines TRBV23-1 with TRBJ2-1; TRBD2 matches at 13 bases. TRBV23-1 counts as an open reading frame of uncertain function. This CDR3 spans 20 amino acids. Trimming removed 2 bases from V and 2 bases from J; junction bases left unmatched: 12. CDR3 residues: CASSQPGLAGNPVAYNEQFF. As DNA, the CDR3 is TGCGCCAGCAGTCAACCGGGACTAGCGGGAAATCCGGTGGCCTACAATGAGCAGTTCTTC.

This clone was found once. The chain links TRBV18 to TRBJ2-3; 7 nucleotides match TRBD2. Germline-derived CDR1 and CDR2 are KGHSH and LQKENI. The CDR3 loop spans 14 amino acids. V dropped 6 bases and J dropped 1; count of bases not matched to a gene: 4. The CDR3 here is CASSPGRGTDTQYF. CDR3 nucleotides: TGTGCCAGCTCCCCGGGGAGGGGCACAGATACGCAGTATTTT.

The chain recombines TRBV7-2 with TRBJ2-1; D possibly corresponds to TRBD1 (6 bases). The CDR3 loop spans 15 amino acids. In germline, CDR1 is SGHTA, CDR2 FQGNSA. V dropped 8 bases and J dropped 0 bases, with 14 bases sitting between them. DNA of the CDR3: TGTGCCAGCGGCCAACTGGACAGCTCCTACAATGAGCAGTTCTTC. Its protein is CASGQLDSSYNEQFF.

J is TRBJ2-1 and V is TRBV27; weak D call: TRBD1 (5 bases). The CDR3 spans 15 residues. Trimming removed 3 bases from V and 0 bases from J, with 9 bases in between. CDR1 MNHEY and CDR2 SMNVEV come from the germline V gene (reference sequence). The CDR3 is CASSFRVSSYNEQFF. CDR3 bases: TGTGCCAGCAGTTTCAGGGTGAGCTCCTACAATGAGCAGTTCTTC.

The V call is TRBV7-2, the J call TRBJ2-7; D is perhaps TRBD1 (5 bases). V was clipped by 4 bases and J by 2 bases, with 9 bases between them. The germline gives CDR1 SGHTA, CDR2 FQGNSA. The CDR3 runs 13 residues. CDR3 DNA: TGTGCCAGCAGCTCTGGACATACCTACGAGCAGTACTTC. This sequence encodes CASSSGHTYEQYF.

The V and J genes are TRBV7-9 and TRBJ1-5, with D uncertain. The V gene lost 1 base and the J gene lost 10 bases, with 17 bases spanning the gap. The CDR3 consists of 15 residues. Looked up from germline, CDR1 is SEHNR and CDR2 is FQNEAQ (reference sequence). The CDR3 DNA follows: TGTGCCAGCAGCTTAGTGTTCGACGGTGGGCGACCCCAGCATTTT. Translated, it gives CASSLVFDGGRPQHF.

This clone appeared a few times. The chain employs TRBV5-1 and TRBJ1-2; 9 bases are shared with TRBD1. CDR1 SGHRS and CDR2 YFSETQ come from the germline V gene. The CDR3 covers 18 residues. V shed 0 bases, J shed 4 bases, and the junction held 13 bases outside the gene matches. Here the CDR3 DNA reads TGCGCCAGCAGCTTGGCCTCGGACAGGGGTCACTCGACCTATGGCTACACCTTC. Its protein is CASSLASDRGHSTYGYTF.

V and J are TRBV6-6 and TRBJ1-4; D remains unclear. Trimming took 4 bases from V and 7 from J, leaving 7 bases between them. Germline CDR1 is MNHNY and CDR2 is SVGAGI (reference sequence). CDR3 length equals 12 residues. Here the CDR3 DNA reads TGTGCCAGCAGTTCCCAGATTGAAAAACTGTTTTTT. It specifies CASSSQIEKLFF.

The CDR3 nucleotides are TGCGCCAGCAGCTTGGGTCACTACGAGCAGTACTTC. Amino acid sequence: CASSLGHYEQYF. The chain employs TRBV5-1 and TRBJ2-7; D is unresolved. V lost 0 bases and J lost 3, with 4 bases in between. There are 12 residues in the CDR3. Germline V lookup: CDR1 SGHRS, CDR2 YFSETQ.

The genes are TRBV5-1 and TRBJ2-7; 8 positions agree with TRBD1. The V and J ends lost 4 bases and 0 bases, in that order; junction bases with no gene match: 9. Germline CDR1 is SGHRS and CDR2 is YFSETQ. CDR3 length equals 16 residues. In DNA form, the CDR3 reads TGCGCCAGCAGCCCCGCGACAGGGGTAATCTCCTACGAGCAGTACTTC. Its translation: CASSPATGVISYEQYF.

This clone was found once. The chain employs TRBV5-4 and TRBJ2-1; 10 bases are shared with TRBD2. The germline gives CDR1 SGHNT, CDR2 YYREEE (reference sequence). V dropped 5 bases and J dropped 7; count of bases not matched to a gene: 9. The CDR3 runs 15 residues. The CDR3 coding sequence is TGTGCCAGCAGGAAAGCGGGAGGGGGTCGGAATGAGCAGTTCTTC. This codes for CASRKAGGGRNEQFF.

The rearrangement links TRBV6-5 to TRBJ2-1; 9 nucleotides align to TRBD2. Trimming removed 2 bases from V and 8 bases from J; junction bases left unmatched: 7. This CDR3 is 15 amino acids long. CDR1 and CDR2 (germline): MNHEY, SVGAGI. The CDR3 reads CASSYLAGGGHEQFF. CDR3 nucleotide sequence: TGTGCCAGCAGTTACCTCGCGGGAGGGGGCCATGAGCAGTTCTTC.

The CDR3 loop is CASSSDLNSPLHF. The CDR3, as DNA: TGCGCCAGCAGCTCCGACTTAAATTCACCCCTCCACTTT. The V and J genes are TRBV5-1 and TRBJ1-6; no definite D call. The CDR3 is 13 amino acids. The V gene lost 3 bases and the J gene lost 7 bases, with 8 bases spanning the gap. The V gene's germline CDR1 is SGHRS and CDR2 YFSETQ.

The V call is TRBV27, the J call TRBJ2-3, with a weak D call TRBD2 (6 bases). Trimming took off 6 bases at V and 1 base at J, with 11 bases between the two ends. Germline CDR1 is MNHEY and CDR2 is SMNVEV (reference sequence). This CDR3 is 14 amino acids long. In DNA, the CDR3 is TGTGCCAGCAGGGGGGAGGATCGCACAGATACGCAGTATTTT. It is translated as CASRGEDRTDTQYF.

V is TRBV7-2 and J is TRBJ1-5; no clear D gene. V gave up 5 bases and J gave up 3 bases, with 14 bases separating them. The length of the CDR3 is 15 residues. From germline, CDR1 is SGHTA and CDR2 FQGNSA. Here the CDR3 reads CASSPRSVNNQPQHF. In DNA form, the CDR3 reads TGTGCCAGCAGCCCCCGGTCGGTCAACAATCAGCCCCAGCATTTT.

This clone was counted a few times. V is TRBV19 and J is TRBJ2-1; 11 bases line up with TRBD2. This CDR3 region has 16 residues. The V and J ends lost 5 bases and 5 bases, in that order; junction bases with no gene match: 8. Germline V gene lookup returns CDR1 LNHDA and CDR2 SQIVND (reference sequence). The DNA for the CDR3 is TGTGCCAGTAGTGCCTTCACTAGCGGGAGTGACAATGAGCAGTTCTTC. It codes for CASSAFTSGSDNEQFF.

The chain carries TRBV24-1 and TRBJ1-2, with 8 nucleotides matching TRBD1. Germline V gene data show CDR1 as KGHDR and CDR2 as SFDVKD. J lost 5 bases, V lost 4 bases, and 5 bases had no gene match. The CDR3 runs 14 residues. In nucleotides, the CDR3 is TGTGCCACCAGTGACCCTACAGGGGGGTATGGCTACACCTTC. Translated: CATSDPTGGYGYTF.